This passage covers 10 T cell receptor beta chains from one sample sequenced in a study of PD-L1 blockade in urothelial cancer. Method: immunoSEQ multiplex PCR; TCRdb's copy keeps in-frame clones and lacks some. The sample contains approximately 120,000 clones, 86% of which appear only once. Stated time point: peripheral blood 6 weeks after treatment start. The sequencing here drew on PBMCs, taken around atezolizumab (anti-PD-L1) treatment. These receptors were collected from a man aged 50 or older with urothelial cancer.

This chain joins TRBV30 and TRBJ1-3, with TRBD1 identical over 7 bases. The CDR3 runs to 14 residues. Trimming cost V 0 bases and J 2 bases; bases outside gene matches: 1. Germline V CDR1 and CDR2: GTSNPN, SVGIG (reference sequence). CDR3 bases: TGTGCCTGGAGTGTTGACAGGGCTGGAAACACCATATATTTT. Residues: CAWSVDRAGNTIYF.

The chain combines TRBV6-1 with TRBJ2-5; 8 bases line up with TRBD1. The CDR3 extends over 12 amino acids. V shed 6 bases, J shed 5 bases, and the junction held 2 bases outside the gene matches. CDR1 is MNHNS and CDR2 is SASEGT in the germline V gene. The CDR3: CASRRTGETQYF. CDR3 sequence (DNA): TGTGCCAGCAGGAGGACAGGGGAGACCCAGTACTTC.

This chain joins TRBV11-1 and TRBJ1-1, with TRBD1 matching 7 bases. After removal of 0 bases from V and 1 base from J, the junction contained 2 bases not matched to a gene. The V gene's germline CDR1 is SGHAT and CDR2 FQDESV (reference sequence). CDR3 size: 15 residues. CDR3 sequence: CASSLAGTANTEAFF. CDR3 nucleotides: TGTGCCAGCAGCTTAGCCGGGACAGCGAACACTGAAGCTTTCTTT.

The chain carries TRBV7-9 and TRBJ1-4; D remains ambiguous. The germline gives CDR1 SEHNR, CDR2 FQNEAQ (reference sequence). There are 12 residues in the CDR3. Trimming left V 5 bases short and J 8 bases short, with 9 bases between. CDR3 sequence reads: CASSPGGEKLFF. In nucleotides, the CDR3 is TGTGCCAGCAGCCCCGGAGGGGAAAAACTGTTTTTT. Filled out from reference TRBV7-9 and TRBJ1-4, the complete variable domain reads DTGVSQNPRHKITKRGQNVTFRCDPISEHNRLYWYRQTLGQGPEFLTYFQNEAQLEKSRLLSDRFSAERPKGSFSTLEIQRTEQGDSAMYLCASSPGGEKLFFGSGTQLSVL.

The rearrangement joins TRBV25-1 to TRBJ2-1; 8 positions agree with TRBD1. CDR3 length: 14 residues. V shed 3 bases and J 7 bases; nucleotides not matched to a gene: 5. The germline V gene encodes CDR1 MGHDK and CDR2 SYGVNS. The CDR3, as DNA: TGTGCCAGCAGTGATGATCGACAGGGGAATGAGCAGTTCTTC. This sequence encodes CASSDDRQGNEQFF.

The CDR3 region is CASSSGLAGRRQETQYF. The CDR3 bases are TGTGCCAGCAGTTCCGGACTAGCGGGAAGGCGGCAGGAGACCCAGTACTTC. The J gene is TRBJ2-5, the V gene TRBV27; 12 positions agree with TRBD2. The CDR3 is made up of 17 amino acids. The germline V gene has CDR1 MNHEY and CDR2 SMNVEV (reference sequence). J gave up 5 bases and V 4 bases, and 11 bases lay outside the gene matches.

The chain uses TRBV5-1 and TRBJ1-2; TRBD1 agrees at 9 bases. Germline CDR1 reads SGHRS; CDR2 reads YFSETQ. The ends lost 4 bases at V and 4 bases at J; junction bases unmatched: 8. The CDR3 runs 15 residues. CDR3 protein: CASSPKQGASYGYTF. The CDR3 region has the DNA TGCGCCAGCAGCCCTAAACAGGGGGCGAGCTATGGCTACACCTTC.

The chain couples TRBV7-8 to TRBJ1-1; possible D gene TRBD1, 5 bases. Germline lookup yields CDR1 SGHVS and CDR2 FQNEAQ. V lost 1 base and J lost 0, with 12 bases in between. CDR3 length: 16 amino acids. DNA for the CDR3: TGTGCCAGCAGCTTAGTAAGACAGACAGTGAACACTGAAGCTTTCTTT. Protein: CASSLVRQTVNTEAFF. Using reference TRBV7-8 and TRBJ1-1 for the parts outside the CDR3, the full variable domain is GAGVSQSPRYKVAKRGQDVALRCDPISGHVSLFWYQQALGQGPEFLTYFQNEAQLDKSGLPSDRFFAERPEGSVSTLKIQRTQQEDSAVYLCASSLVRQTVNTEAFFGQGTRLTVV.

J is TRBJ2-7 and V is TRBV5-1; D unclear. The CDR3 is made up of 13 amino acids. Trimming stripped 4 bases from V and 3 bases from J, with 11 bases between. Germline V gene lookup returns CDR1 SGHRS and CDR2 YFSETQ. The CDR3 here is CASSNSGDYEQYF. The CDR3, as DNA: TGCGCCAGCAGCAATTCAGGTGACTACGAGCAGTACTTC.

This clone was seen only once. The chain combines TRBV5-1 with TRBJ2-6; 10 bases fit TRBD1. Germline trimming cut 3 bases from V and 3 bases from J; bases unmatched to any gene: 3. Germline V gives CDR1 SGHRS, CDR2 YFSETQ. The CDR3 length is 16 residues. The CDR3 DNA sequence: TGCGCCAGCAGCTCCGGGACAGGGGTTGGGGCCAACGTCCTGACTTTC. This gives the protein CASSSGTGVGANVLTF.